The clone carrying this TCR beta chain was recorded a few times. The V and J ends lost 5 bases and 0 bases respectively, with 7 bases between them. The CDR3 contains 14 residues. Germline values: CDR1 SGHTA, CDR2 FQGTGA. The record originates from a study of spatial heterogeneity in lung cancer. Study context: Where they were available, follow-up PBMC samples were sequenced, at a median of about 25 months after resection. On average, each unique TCR and UMI combination appeared more than ten times in raw reads.

One entry per CDR3 protein results from TCRdb running MiXCR on the 5' RACE reads. The sample consists of roughly 99,000 distinct CDR3 sequences, roughly 19% of them appearing once. The time point: blood at routine non-recurrence follow-up after resection. This sample comprised PBMCs, obtained at follow-up. The clonotype originates from a male donor with early-stage non-small cell lung cancer. The genes are TRBV7-3 and TRBJ2-2; D is ambiguous. CDR3 loop: CASSPYTNTGELFF. In nucleotides, the CDR3 is TGTGCCAGCAGCCCTTACACGAACACCGGGGAGCTGTTTTTT.